One sample yielded the 10 T cell receptor beta chains listed below, sequenced in a study of blood T cell repertoires in COVID-19. Measured with immunoSEQ multiplex PCR; TCRdb has only the in-frame clones, and not every one. The data show roughly 68,000 clones, with 81% seen just once and roughly 9.2% held by the top ten. Sequencing was carried out using peripheral blood. The receptors shown here come from a human donor in a cohort sampled during active COVID-19.

This chain links TRBV5-1 with TRBJ2-1, with a tentative D call TRBD1 (5 bases). The CDR3 is 14 residues long. Germline-derived CDR1 and CDR2 are SGHRS and YFSETQ. With 6 bases removed from V and 0 bases from J, the gap between germline ends came to 10 bases. The CDR3 sequence is CASNTGSSYNEQFF. In DNA, the CDR3 is TGCGCCAGCAACACAGGAAGCTCCTACAATGAGCAGTTCTTC.

The chain uses TRBV2 and TRBJ2-7; 11 positions agree with TRBD2. The germline gives CDR1 SNHLY, CDR2 FYNNEI. V was pared by 6 bases and J by 3 bases, with 7 bases of the junction left unmatched. The CDR3 loop spans 15 amino acids. The CDR3: CASSRLAGKGYEQYF. As DNA, the CDR3 is TGTGCCAGCAGCAGACTAGCGGGGAAGGGCTACGAGCAGTACTTC.

This chain uses TRBV6-6 with TRBJ1-1; D possibly corresponds to TRBD1 (5 bases). CDR3 length: 15 amino acids. V gave up 5 bases and J gave up 4 bases, with 17 bases separating them. Germline CDR1 and CDR2: MNHNY and SVGAGI (reference sequence). CDR3 bases: TGTGCCAGCAGTAACCTACTGGAGGGGCGCACTGAAGCTTTCTTT. Translated: CASSNLLEGRTEAFF.

The chain combines TRBV18 with TRBJ1-4, with D tentatively TRBD1 (5 bases). V was cut by 3 bases and J by 3 bases, with 14 bases left in between. Looked up from germline, CDR1 is KGHSH and CDR2 is LQKENI. The CDR3 extends over 16 amino acids. The CDR3 protein is CASSPVTGGANEKLFF. The CDR3 DNA reads as TGTGCCAGCTCACCTGTTACGGGAGGGGCTAATGAAAAACTGTTTTTT. The variable domain in full, completed from reference TRBV18 and TRBJ1-4, reads NAGVMQNPRHLVRRRGQEARLRCSPMKGHSHVYWYRQLPEEGLKFMVYLQKENIIDESGMPKERFSAEFPKEGPSILRIQQVVRGDSAAYFCASSPVTGGANEKLFFGSGTQLSVL.

The chain couples TRBV9 to TRBJ2-1, with 9 bases aligning to TRBD2. The germline V gene encodes CDR1 SGDLS and CDR2 YYNGEE. This CDR3 is built from 17 residues. V shed 3 bases, J shed 2 bases, and the junction held 9 bases outside the gene matches. As DNA, the CDR3 is TGTGCCAGCAGCGCCATAAGCGGGAGGAGTCCCTACAATGAGCAGTTCTTC. This gives the protein CASSAISGRSPYNEQFF.

This sequence joins TRBV19 and TRBJ2-1; TRBD2 matches 16 bases. The V segment lost 5 bases and the J segment 1 base; nucleotides outside the gene matches: 2. This CDR3 is 17 amino acids long. In germline, CDR1 is LNHDA, CDR2 SQIVND (reference sequence). The CDR3 is CASSLGLAGGSYNEQFF. The CDR3 DNA is TGTGCCAGTAGTCTGGGACTAGCGGGAGGGTCCTACAATGAGCAGTTCTTC.

The CDR3 DNA follows: TGTGCCAGCAGCTTGGGACAGGGGATGAATGAGCAGTTCTTC. This sequence encodes CASSLGQGMNEQFF. The gene calls are TRBV11-3 and TRBJ2-1, with 10 bases that match TRBD1. CDR3 size: 14 residues. Germline V gene lookup returns CDR1 SGHNT and CDR2 YENEEA. The V and J ends lost 3 bases and 7 bases, in that order; junction bases with no gene match: 3.

The gene calls are TRBV13 and TRBJ2-7; 11 positions agree with TRBD2. The CDR3 extends over 16 amino acids. Trimming took 5 bases from V and 2 from J; bases not matched to a gene: 8. Germline V gene lookup returns CDR1 PRHDT and CDR2 FYEKMQ (reference sequence). The CDR3 spells CASSVGLAEGPYEQYF. The CDR3 DNA is TGTGCCAGCAGCGTGGGACTAGCGGAGGGGCCCTACGAGCAGTACTTC.

The V gene is TRBV7-9, the J gene TRBJ2-4; weak D call: TRBD1 (6 bases). The germline V and J ends were trimmed by 5 bases and 5 bases, with 19 bases remaining between them. CDR1 and CDR2 from the germline V gene are SEHNR and FQNEAQ (reference sequence). This CDR3 contains 16 residues. Here the CDR3 reads CASSQRTASLENIQYF. The CDR3 nucleotides read TGTGCCAGCAGCCAGAGGACAGCCAGCCTGGAAAACATTCAGTACTTC. The complete variable domain, with remaining parts taken from reference TRBV7-9 and TRBJ2-4, reads DTGVSQNPRHKITKRGQNVTFRCDPISEHNRLYWYRQTLGQGPEFLTYFQNEAQLEKSRLLSDRFSAERPKGSFSTLEIQRTEQGDSAMYLCASSQRTASLENIQYFGAGTRLSVL.

The chain has TRBV19 and TRBJ1-5; a possible D gene is TRBD1 (5 bases). Germline V lookup: CDR1 LNHDA, CDR2 SQIVND (reference sequence). The CDR3 totals 13 residues. Deletions cut 5 bases from V and 15 bases from J, with 20 bases between. CDR3 coding DNA: TGTGCCAGTAGTCCCTCCCGGGGGATAAACGCGCATTTT. Amino acid sequence: CASSPSRGINAHF.